A selection of T cell receptor beta chains follows, all from one sample in a study of radiotherapy plus CTLA-4 blockade in lung cancer. The data were produced by immunoSEQ multiplex PCR, yet TCRdb's version contains in-frame clones alone and is incomplete. The sample consists of roughly 75,000 clones, under 85% of them appearing once. Sample: peripheral blood, taken from a patient treated with radiotherapy plus ipilimumab. The origin of the receptors is a human donor with non-small cell lung cancer who had stable disease on radiotherapy plus ipilimumab. The CDR3 runs from the conserved cysteine through the conserved F or W. A D gene is named only where the DNA matches it firmly. The size entry is marked missing in some rows and otherwise reads once, few, many or a size class.

TRBJ2-7	-	-	TRBV7-2	CASSLQAGPYEQYF	TGTGCCAGCAGCTTACAGGCGGGCCCCTACGAGCAGTACTTC
TRBJ2-3	-	TRBD2	TRBV6-4	CASSEGLAGPDTQYF	TGTGCCAGCAGTGAAGGACTAGCGGGACCTGATACGCAGTATTTT
TRBJ1-2	-	-	TRBV25-1	CASSEFIGGGENGYTF	TGTGCCAGCAGTGAATTCATTGGTGGAGGGGAGAATGGCTACACCTTC
TRBJ2-1	-	TRBD2	TRBV6-5	CASSYSAGGSGEQFF	TGTGCCAGCAGTTACTCCGCGGGGGGGTCCGGTGAGCAGTTCTTC
TRBJ1-1	-	-	TRBV19	CASSINMKNTEAFF	TGTGCCAGTAGTATCAATATGAAGAACACTGAAGCTTTCTTT
TRBJ2-7	once	-	TRBV11-1	CASSHRDPPYEQYF	TGTGCCAGCAGCCACCGGGACCCCCCCTACGAGCAGTACTTC
TRBJ2-1	few	-	TRBV6-1	CASSEKESNEQFF	TGTGCCAGCAGTGAGAAGGAAAGCAATGAGCAGTTCTTC
TRBJ1-1	few	TRBD1	TRBV5-1	CASSLGQGAGNTEAFF	TGCGCCAGCAGCTTGGGGCAGGGGGCGGGGAACACTGAAGCTTTCTTT
TRBJ2-7	once	-	TRBV7-6	CASSLAGGDYEQYF	TGTGCCAGCAGCTTAGCCGGAGGAGACTACGAGCAGTACTTC
TRBJ1-6	-	-	TRBV21-1	CASSGRSQLSSYNSPLHF	TGTGCCAGCAGCGGACGTTCCCAGTTAAGCTCCTATAATTCACCCCTCCACTTT
TRBJ2-1	-	TRBD2	TRBV6-5	CASSYSGSGYNEQFF	TGTGCCAGCAGCTATAGCGGGAGCGGCTACAATGAGCAGTTCTTC
TRBJ2-2	few	-	TRBV28	CASSLNTGELFF	TGTGCCAGCTCCCTGAACACCGGGGAGCTGTTTTTT
TRBJ2-7	once	-	TRBV25-1	CASSVVSQGEQYF	TGTGCCAGCAGTGTTGTCTCACAGGGCGAGCAGTACTTC
TRBJ1-1	once	-	TRBV11-2	CASSRQNTEAFF	TGTGCCAGCAGCAGACAGAACACTGAAGCTTTCTTT
TRBJ1-6	-	-	TRBV21-1	CASSKTGQGYNSPLHF	TGTGCCAGCAGCAAAACGGGACAGGGCTATAATTCACCCCTCCACTTT
TRBJ2-2	-	-	TRBV4-1	CASSRPNPSWNTGELFF	TGCGCCAGCAGCCGCCCGAACCCCAGCTGGAACACCGGGGAGCTGTTTTTT
TRBJ2-7	-	TRBD1	TRBV18	CASSPKSSGTGTHEQYF	TGTGCCAGCTCACCAAAAAGTTCCGGGACAGGGACCCACGAGCAGTACTTC
TRBJ1-4	-	-	TRBV4-1	CASSPKLGGNEKLFF	TGCGCCAGCAGCCCGAAATTGGGGGGTAATGAAAAACTGTTTTTT
TRBJ2-7	once	TRBD2	TRBV6-1	CASSGGLAGSYEQYF	TGTGCCAGCAGTGGAGGACTAGCGGGATCCTACGAGCAGTACTTC
TRBJ2-7	-	TRBD2	TRBV7-3	CASSRLAGGGYEQYF	TGTGCCAGCAGCCGACTAGCGGGAGGAGGCTACGAGCAGTACTTC
TRBJ2-7	-	-	TRBV7-2	CASSPRILRVGASYEQYF	TGTGCCAGCAGCCCCCGGATCCTCAGGGTGGGGGCTTCCTACGAGCAGTACTTC
TRBJ1-1	-	TRBD1	TRBV7-9	CASSSDRAGEKAFF	TGTGCCAGCAGCTCGGACAGGGCGGGGGAGAAAGCTTTCTTT
TRBJ1-5	once	-	TRBV9	CASSAAGQRNQPQHF	TGTGCCAGCAGCGCCGCCGGACAGAGAAATCAGCCCCAGCATTTT
TRBJ2-7	-	TRBD2	TRBV7-3	CASSLLAGPYEQYF	TGTGCCAGCAGCCTACTAGCGGGCCCTTATGAGCAGTACTTC
TRBJ2-7	-	TRBD1	TRBV28	CASSTTGTGLAYEQYF	TGTGCCAGCAGTACTACCGGGACAGGGTTAGCCTACGAGCAGTACTTC
TRBJ2-2	-	-	TRBV7-2	CASSFTGTSNTGELFF	TGTGCCAGCAGCTTTACCGGGACATCGAACACCGGGGAGCTGTTTTTT
TRBJ1-1	-	-	TRBV19	CASSRAILNTEAFF	TGTGCCAGTAGTAGGGCGATATTGAACACTGAAGCTTTCTTT
TRBJ2-7	-	TRBD1	TRBV7-9	CASSFPGQAPSEQYF	TGTGCCAGCAGCTTCCCGGGACAGGCCCCCTCCGAGCAGTACTTC
TRBJ1-6	-	TRBD1	TRBV18	CASSLGQKNSPLHF	TGTGCCAGCTCTCTGGGACAGAAAAATTCACCCCTCCACTTT
TRBJ1-1	-	-	TRBV18	CASSLHVTGNTEAFF	TGTGCCAGCTCACTGCATGTGACAGGGAACACTGAAGCTTTCTTT
TRBJ2-1	-	TRBD2	TRBV28	CASSLGGGAYNEQFF	TGTGCCAGCAGTTTAGGCGGGGGGGCCTACAATGAGCAGTTCTTC
TRBJ1-1	-	-	TRBV5-1	CASSLGPANTEAFF	TGCGCCAGCAGCTTGGGGCCAGCAAACACTGAAGCTTTCTTT
TRBJ1-2	few	TRBD1	TRBV10-2	CASRGQPYGYTF	TGCGCCAGCAGGGGACAGCCCTATGGCTACACCTTC
TRBJ1-2	-	-	TRBV10-3	CAISGSRDGGYTF	TGTGCCATCAGTGGTTCGAGAGACGGAGGCTACACCTTC
TRBJ2-2	few	TRBD2	TRBV4-2	CASRGAGGSGELFF	TGTGCCAGCAGGGGGGCGGGGGGCTCCGGGGAGCTGTTTTTT
TRBJ2-3	-	TRBD2	TRBV4-1	CASSLGAGLNTDTQYF	TGCGCCAGCAGCCTCGGAGCGGGACTTAACACAGATACGCAGTATTTT
TRBJ1-1	-	-	TRBV19	CASSTRGAGTEAFF	TGTGCCAGTAGTACAAGGGGCGCGGGGACTGAAGCTTTCTTT
TRBJ2-4	-	TRBD2	TRBV4-1	CASSQVTSGKNIQYF	TGCGCCAGCAGCCAAGTAACTAGCGGGAAAAACATTCAGTACTTC
TRBJ1-2	-	TRBD1	TRBV5-6	CASSLVGQGNGYTF	TGTGCCAGCAGCTTGGTGGGACAGGGGAACGGCTACACCTTC
TRBJ1-4	-	TRBD1	TRBV15	CATSTIRGTNEKLFF	TGTGCCACCAGCACCATCAGGGGGACTAATGAAAAACTGTTTTTT
TRBJ2-2	-	-	TRBV19	CASSPGTAANTGELFF	TGTGCCAGTAGCCCCGGGACCGCGGCGAACACCGGGGAGCTGTTTTTT
TRBJ2-7	-	TRBD1	TRBV18	CASSPGQGIYEQYF	TGTGCCAGCTCACCAGGACAGGGAATCTACGAGCAGTACTTC
TRBJ2-1	few	TRBD2	TRBV10-3	CAISELVREGNEQFF	TGTGCCATCAGTGAGTTGGTGCGGGAGGGCAATGAGCAGTTCTTC
TRBJ2-3	-	TRBD1	TRBV5-4	CASSLNGGQGSFTDTQYF	TGTGCCAGCAGCTTAAATGGCGGACAGGGAAGTTTCACAGATACGCAGTATTTT
TRBJ1-6	few	TRBD1	TRBV6-6	CASWGGDSDNSPLHF	TGTGCCAGCTGGGGGGGGGACAGTGATAATTCACCCCTCCACTTT
TRBJ1-4	-	TRBD1	TRBV7-8	CASSADRGWTNEKLFF	TGTGCCAGCAGCGCGGACAGGGGTTGGACTAATGAAAAACTGTTTTTT
TRBJ2-7	-	-	TRBV5-1	CASSAISPSYEQYF	TGCGCCAGCAGCGCGATCAGTCCTTCCTACGAGCAGTACTTC
TRBJ2-5	-	-	TRBV6-5	CASGMQETQYF	TGTGCCAGCGGAATGCAAGAGACCCAGTACTTC
TRBJ2-7	medium-sized	-	TRBV6-1	CASSEQTYEQYF	TGTGCCAGCAGTGAACAGACCTACGAGCAGTACTTC
TRBJ2-3	-	-	TRBV7-3	CASSSGQVTDTQYF	TGTGCCAGCAGCAGTGGGCAGGTCACAGATACGCAGTATTTT
TRBJ1-5	-	-	TRBV19	CASSGTSNSWNQPQHF	TGTGCCAGTAGTGGGACGTCCAACTCTTGGAATCAGCCCCAGCATTTT
TRBJ2-1	-	TRBD1	TRBV7-3	CASSPRGQVNNEQFF	TGTGCCAGCAGCCCACGTGGACAGGTCAACAATGAGCAGTTCTTC
TRBJ2-3	-	-	TRBV9	CASSADLSTDTQYF	TGTGCCAGCAGCGCGGACCTTAGCACAGATACGCAGTATTTT
TRBJ2-7	-	-	TRBV4-2	CASSQDQVAAYEQYF	TGTGCCAGCAGCCAAGATCAGGTCGCGGCGTACGAGCAGTACTTC